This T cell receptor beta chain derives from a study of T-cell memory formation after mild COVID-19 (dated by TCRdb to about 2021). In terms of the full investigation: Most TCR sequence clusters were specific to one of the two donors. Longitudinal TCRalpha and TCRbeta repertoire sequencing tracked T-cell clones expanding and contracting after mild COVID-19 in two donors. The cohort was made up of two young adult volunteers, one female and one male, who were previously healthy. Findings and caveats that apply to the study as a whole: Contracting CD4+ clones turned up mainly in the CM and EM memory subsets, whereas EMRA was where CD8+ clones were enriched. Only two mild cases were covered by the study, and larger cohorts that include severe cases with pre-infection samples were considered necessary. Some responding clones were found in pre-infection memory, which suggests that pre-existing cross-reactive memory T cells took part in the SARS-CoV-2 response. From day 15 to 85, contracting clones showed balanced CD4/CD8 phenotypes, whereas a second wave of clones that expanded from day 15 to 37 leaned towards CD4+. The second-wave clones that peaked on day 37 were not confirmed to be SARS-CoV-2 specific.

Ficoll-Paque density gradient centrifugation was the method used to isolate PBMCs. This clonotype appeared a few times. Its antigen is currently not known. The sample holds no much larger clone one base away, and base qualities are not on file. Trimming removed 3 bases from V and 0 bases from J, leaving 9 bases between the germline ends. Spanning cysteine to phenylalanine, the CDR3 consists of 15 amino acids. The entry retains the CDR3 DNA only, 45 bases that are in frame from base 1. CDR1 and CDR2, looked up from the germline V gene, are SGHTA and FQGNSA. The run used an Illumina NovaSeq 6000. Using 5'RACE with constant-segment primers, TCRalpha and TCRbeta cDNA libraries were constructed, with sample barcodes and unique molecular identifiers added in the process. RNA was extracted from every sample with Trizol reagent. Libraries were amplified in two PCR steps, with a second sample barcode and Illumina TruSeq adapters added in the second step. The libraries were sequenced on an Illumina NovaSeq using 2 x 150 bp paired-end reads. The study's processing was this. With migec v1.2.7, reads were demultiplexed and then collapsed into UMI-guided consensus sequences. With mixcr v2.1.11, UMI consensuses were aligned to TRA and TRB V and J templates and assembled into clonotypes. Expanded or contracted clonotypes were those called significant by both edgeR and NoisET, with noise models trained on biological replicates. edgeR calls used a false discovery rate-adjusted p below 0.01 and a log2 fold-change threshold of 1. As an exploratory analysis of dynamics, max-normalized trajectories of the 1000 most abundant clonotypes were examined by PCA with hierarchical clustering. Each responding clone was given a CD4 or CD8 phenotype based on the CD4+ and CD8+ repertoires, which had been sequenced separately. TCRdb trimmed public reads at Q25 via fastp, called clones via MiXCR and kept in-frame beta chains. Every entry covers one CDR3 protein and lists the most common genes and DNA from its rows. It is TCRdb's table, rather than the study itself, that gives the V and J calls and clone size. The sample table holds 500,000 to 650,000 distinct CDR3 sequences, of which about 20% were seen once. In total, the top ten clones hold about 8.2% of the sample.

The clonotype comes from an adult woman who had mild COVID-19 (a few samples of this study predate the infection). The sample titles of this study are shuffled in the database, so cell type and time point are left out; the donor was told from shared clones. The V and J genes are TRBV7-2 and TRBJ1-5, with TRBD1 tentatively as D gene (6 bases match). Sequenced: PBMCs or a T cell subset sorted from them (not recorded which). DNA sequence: TGTGCCAGCAGCTTGTGGGGGCCTAGCAATCAGCCCCAGCATTTT. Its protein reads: CASSLWGPSNQPQHF.